Detailed here is one TCR beta chain. Its binding antigen is unknown. Base qualities are not provided; no much larger clone lies one nucleotide away. V and J are truncated by 6 bases and 10 bases respectively, leaving an intervening sequence of 12 bases. Inclusive of the bounding cysteine and phenylalanine, the CDR3 is 11 residues long. The kept DNA is CDR3 alone, 33 bases in frame from the first base. From the germline V gene, CDR1 is MNHEY and CDR2 is SVGAGI. The sample is drawn from a study of T cells in Graves' hyperthyroidism and ophthalmopathy (dated by TCRdb to about 2019). Some background on the complete study: Peripheral blood was sampled at the time of initial diagnosis, prior to any treatment. The paper reports TCR Vbeta CDR3 sequencing of roughly 140 peripheral blood samples: 43 ophthalmopathy, roughly 74 hyperthyroidism and 17 progressor patients. In about 6 Graves' hyperthyroidism patients, the study also compared T-cell repertoires from thyroid tissue with T-cell repertoires from blood. Whether ophthalmopathy could be predicted prospectively was tested in an independent validation cohort made up of fewer than 20 hyperthyroidism patients plus 17 patients who later progressed to ophthalmopathy. For training and testing, the 100 or so patients in the discovery cohort were randomly divided in a 7:3 ratio. After sampling, hyperthyroidism patients received methimazole starting at 30 mg daily, and ophthalmopathy patients received high-dose intravenous methylprednisolone. A discovery cohort of roughly 100 patients, about 40 with Graves' ophthalmopathy and 55 to 65 with stable Graves' hyperthyroidism, was used to find distinguishing TCR V-J signatures. Points the paper makes about the study in general: Sample size was not statistically predetermined, and blinding of investigators to group allocation was not performed. In validation, progression to ophthalmopathy was predicted by the model with about 70% sensitivity and nearly 75% specificity, a median of 6.5 months before onset. Blood samples also contained most of the expanded thyroid clonotypes (frequency above 0.001), which suggests that blood repertoires may reflect thyroid immune responses. A 13 V-J signature model separated ophthalmopathy from stable hyperthyroidism, with roughly 88% sensitivity and around 84% specificity in cross-validation and 80%/75% in testing.

A patient counted as having stable Graves' hyperthyroidism if no progression to ophthalmopathy occurred over 18 months of follow-up. Hyperthyroidism patients were newly diagnosed, had a disease duration of under 2 months, and were aged 18 to 65 years. Exclusion was applied to patients with uncontrolled infections, other autoimmune diseases, pregnancy or lactation. Diagnoses were established on the basis of clinical symptoms, serum thyroxine and TRAb, thyroid ultrasound, and orbital computed tomography. Ficoll-Paque density gradient centrifugation was used to isolate PBMCs from 8.5 to 10 ml of fresh peripheral blood. Trizol reagent was used to extract total RNA, and RNA quality was then checked on an Agilent 2100 Bioanalyzer. TCR beta CDR3 regions were amplified from RNA transcripts. The first round of RT-PCR for the TCR CDR3 was performed with the HTBI primer set and the Qiagen OneStep RT-PCR kit. Libraries were constructed in a second round of multiplex PCR, after which size selection and purification were performed. The libraries were sequenced on an Illumina HiSeq2000 using paired-end 100 bp reads. As for the authors' bioinformatics: SOAPnuke was used to process the raw data, throwing out any read that contained adapters or uncalled bases, had a mean Phred below 15, or lacked an exact constant-primer or identifier match. High-quality paired reads were merged with COPE v1.2.5, and unique nucleotide sequences were defined as clonotypes. MiTCR v1.1 was used to align the clonotypes against IMGT TRBV, TRBD and TRBJ reference segments. Analysis was restricted to V-J combinations with a frequency above 0.0001, which covered 99.2% of repertoires. The TCS score was defined as the ratio of F50 (clonal expansion) to E x V (chaos), calculated using BLOSUM62-based TCRdist between CDR3 peptides within each V-J. Welch's t-statistics and random forest reduced around 510 V-J features to about 13, which were used in a naive Bayes classifier (R e1071). Thyroid-blood repertoire similarity was quantified with the Morisita-Horn index. TCRdb applied fastp at Q25 and MiXCR to the public reads, then kept only in-frame beta chains. Each record represents a unique CDR3 protein, reported with the most common genes and DNA among its rows. What appears here as the V and J calls and clone size reflects TCRdb's work, not the paper's. The sample table holds 95,000 to 110,000 distinct CDR3 sequences, of which about 45% were seen once. The ten biggest clones cover under 30% of the sample.

The specimen was blood. The rearrangement combines TRBV6-5 with TRBJ1-1; the D gene cannot be resolved reliably. This TCR came from a man in his forties with Graves' hyperthyroidism. The CDR3 region reads CASSSQSGAFF. The nucleotide sequence is TGTGCCAGCAGCTCACAATCGGGAGCTTTCTTT.